The 10 T cell receptor beta chains reported below all come from one sample, sequenced in a study of T cell responses to AZD1222 COVID-19 vaccine. Using immunoSEQ multiplex PCR, the repertoire was profiled, and TCRdb retains in-frame clones only, with some absent. The sample records 45,000 to 60,000 clones, 70% to 90% being singletons. The starting material was peripheral blood, obtained on day 0 of AZD1222 vaccination. The receptors stem from an adult in good health.

The chain joins TRBV2 to TRBJ1-1; no definite D call. Trimming removed 7 bases from V and 5 bases from J, with 5 bases in between. Per the germline V gene, CDR1 is SNHLY and CDR2 is FYNNEI. This CDR3 spans 10 amino acids. The CDR3 is CASIGTEAFF. CDR3 in DNA: TGTGCCAGCATTGGGACTGAAGCTTTCTTT. The full variable domain, completed using reference TRBV2 and TRBJ1-1, is EPEVTQTPSHQVTQMGQEVILRCVPISNHLYFYWYRQILGQKVEFLVSFYNNEISEKSEIFDDQFSVERPDGSNFTLKIRSTKLEDSAMYFCASIGTEAFFGQGTRLTVV.

This rearrangement joins TRBV6-5 to TRBJ1-2; 9 positions match TRBD1. V gave up 5 bases and J gave up 8 bases; unmatched junction bases: 12. The CDR3 runs to 15 residues. The V gene's germline CDR1 is MNHEY and CDR2 SVGAGI. The CDR3 DNA sequence: TGTGCCAGCAGTAGACAAAATAACAGGGGGCAAGGCTACACCTTC. Its translation is CASSRQNNRGQGYTF.

The chain joins TRBV12-3 or TRBV12-4 to TRBJ2-5; D not resolved. The V and J ends lost 6 bases and 0 bases respectively, with 2 bases between them. The CDR3 is 11 amino acids. The CDR3 sequence is CASRYQETQYF. The DNA of the CDR3 is TGTGCCAGCAGATACCAAGAGACCCAGTACTTC.

This chain connects TRBV19 to TRBJ1-5; 9 bases are a match to TRBD1. Germline trimming cut 4 bases from V and 0 bases from J; bases unmatched to any gene: 4. This CDR3 is built from 16 residues. Germline CDR1 reads LNHDA; CDR2 reads SQIVND (reference sequence). The CDR3 region is CASSRQGGNSNQPQHF. CDR3 bases: TGTGCCAGTAGTAGACAGGGGGGGAATAGCAATCAGCCCCAGCATTTT.

The rearrangement uses TRBV3-1 (or the pseudogene TRBV3-2) and TRBJ1-2; TRBD1 is a possible D gene (6 bases). Germline V lookup: CDR1 LGHDT, CDR2 YNNKEL (reference sequence). This CDR3 contains 15 residues. V lost 3 bases, J lost 5 bases, and 16 bases lay in between. For the CDR3, the DNA is TGTGCCAGCAGCCAGTCTGGGGGCGCTGGGTATGGCTACACCTTC. It codes for CASSQSGGAGYGYTF.

The rearrangement joins TRBV2 to TRBJ1-4; D ambiguous. The CDR3 totals 14 residues. Deletions cut 4 bases from V and 3 bases from J, with 9 bases between. CDR1 is SNHLY and CDR2 is FYNNEI in the germline V gene. CDR3 in amino acids: CASSGQIPNEKLFF. The CDR3 DNA reads as TGTGCCAGCAGTGGGCAGATTCCTAATGAAAAACTGTTTTTT.

The chain combines TRBV7-9 with TRBJ1-2; a weak D match, TRBD1 (6 bases). Per germline, CDR1 SEHNR and CDR2 FQNEAQ (reference sequence). V lost 3 bases and J lost 4, with 12 bases in between. This CDR3 comprises 14 residues. For the CDR3, the DNA is TGTGCCAGCAGCTTGCAGGGGCGCGGCTATGGCTACACCTTC. Its translation is CASSLQGRGYGYTF.

This clone was found a few times. J is TRBJ1-1 and V is TRBV18, with 8 bases lining up with TRBD1. The CDR3 runs 15 residues. CDR1 is KGHSH and CDR2 is LQKENI in the germline V gene. J lost 5 bases, V lost 6 bases, and 11 bases had no gene match. The CDR3 sequence: CASSTTGESLTEAFF. CDR3 bases: TGTGCCAGCTCGACGACAGGGGAAAGCTTGACTGAAGCTTTCTTT.

The chain recombines TRBV7-9 with TRBJ2-7; D is possibly TRBD2 (6 bases). Deletions cut 10 bases from V and 6 bases from J, with 16 bases between. Germline CDR1 reads SEHNR; CDR2 reads FQNEAQ (reference sequence). The CDR3 is made up of 12 amino acids. CDR3 sequence reads: CATRGLGREQYF. CDR3 DNA sequence: TGTGCCACGCGGGGTTTAGGACGCGAGCAGTACTTC.

The chain carries TRBV5-4 and TRBJ2-7; 11 bases align to TRBD2. The CDR3 spans 15 residues. CDR1 SGHNT and CDR2 YYREEE come from the germline V gene (reference sequence). Losses at the gene ends were 4 bases for V and 7 bases for J; bases not matched to a gene: 10. The chain's CDR3 is CASSLFLAGGGEQYF. The CDR3 DNA sequence: TGTGCCAGCAGCCTCTTCCTAGCGGGGGGTGGAGAGCAGTACTTC.